This T cell receptor beta chain was captured by sequencing in a study of shared clonotypes between healthy human individuals. Study context: Three plates were used per donor for CD4 naive, three for CD4 memory, two for CD8 naive and one for CD8 memory.

General study results and limits: Naive subsets usually exceeded memory subsets in estimated richness.

The germline V and J ends were trimmed by 4 bases and 2 bases, with 9 bases remaining between them. Per germline, CDR1 MNHNS and CDR2 SASEGT. The CDR3 runs to 13 residues. Authors' processing steps: As immunoSEQ supplied junction-only sequences (without quality scores), filtering differed. Assay: immunoSEQ multiplex PCR; the TCRdb copy retains only in-frame clones and omits some. D and trimming come from the DNA, and the V and J calls and clone size come from that table. The repertoire holds about 1 million clones, with roughly 80% as singletons. CD4+ cells were split into CD45RA+ naive and CD45RA-negative memory subsets. Many counts were recorded for this clone. Antigen specificity is unknown. The same CDR3 can be traced to other DNA sequences in this sample.

The chain joins TRBV6-1 to TRBJ2-7; unclear D gene. Sequenced: memory CD4+ T cells sorted from blood. Sample subset: CD45RA-negative fraction. The receptor was isolated from a man younger than 30 in good health. For the CDR3, the DNA is TGTGCCAGCAGTGCTAGGTCCACCTACGAGCAGTACTTC. It codes for CASSARSTYEQYF.